This T cell receptor beta chain was sequenced for a study of T cells after yellow fever vaccination. Broader study findings: A weaker but faster secondary response was observed, peaking on day 5 versus 15. The study re-detected most primary-vaccination clones after the booster (approximately 96% CD4, roughly 88% CD8).

This clonotype was counted ten times or more. Its specificity is unknown. Template-switching 5'RACE yielded the TCR cDNA; a universal primer site and UMIs were added in the process. TCRdb recomputed calls from the 5' RACE reads with MiXCR, one row per CDR3 protein. Here the sample spans approximately 250,000 distinct CDR3 sequences, more than 3.5% being singletons. The sample in question was PBMCs, obtained 15 days after the yellow fever booster vaccination. The receptor was isolated from a man aged 18 to 29 who received the YFV17D yellow fever vaccine.

The CDR3 DNA follows: TGTGCCAGCAGCCCATCCCCGACTAGCCAAGGGAAAGAGACCCAGTACTTC. It is translated as CASSPSPTSQGKETQYF. V gene TRBV5-6 combines with J gene TRBJ2-5, with 7 bases matching TRBD2. V was pared by 4 bases and J by 3 bases, with 15 bases of the junction left unmatched. Per germline, CDR1 SGHDT and CDR2 YYEEEE. The CDR3 spans 17 residues.